This T cell receptor beta chain is from a study of blood T cells in healthy people across ages. Study-wide points: Older age coincided with a roughly linear decline in TCR beta diversity per million T cells.

Germline CDR1 and CDR2: MNHEY and SMNVEV (reference sequence). V dropped 6 bases and J dropped 3 bases, with 12 bases sitting between them. The length of the CDR3 is 13 residues. A second about 6 to 12 cycle PCR used barcoded and J-beta primers. TCRdb fed the 5' RACE reads into MiXCR, producing one record per CDR3 protein. This table has hundreds of thousands of distinct CDR3 sequences, 56% appearing once. In regard to this clonotype: No antigen is known for it.

Donors were healthy Caucasian individuals from Russia aged roughly 6 to 95. Roughly 10 milliliters was the volume of peripheral blood drawn from each donor. Input material: blood. The rearrangement links TRBV27 to TRBJ2-7, with D tentatively TRBD1 or TRBD2 (5 bases each). This TCR was recovered from a middle-aged man in good health. CDR3 sequence: CASRGTPNYEQYF. CDR3 coding DNA: TGTGCCAGCAGGGGGACGCCAAACTACGAGCAGTACTTC.